The clone carrying this TCR beta chain was counted many times. What it binds is not known. In building TCR beta libraries, iRepertoire HTBI primers were used together with Arm-PCR of CDR3 regions. TCRdb ran MiXCR on the multiplex PCR reads and lists one entry per CDR3 protein. The table includes fewer than 550,000 distinct CDR3 sequences, around 15% detected once. These data belong to a study of regulatory T cells in long-lasting Graves disease. General study findings and limits: Compared with new cases, persistent Graves' patients showed reduced TCR diversity.

Indicated time point: newly diagnosed GD, antithyroid drugs for less than 3 months. PBMC RNA was the source of the TCR library. This sample also appeared in a second study, on T cells in Graves' hyperthyroidism and ophthalmopathy. That source reports: Most expanded thyroid clonotypes above 0.001 recurred in blood.

This specimen was peripheral blood mononuclear cells (PBMCs), taken at new diagnosis, from a patient treated with antithyroid drugs. The clonotype was recovered from a young woman with Graves disease.

In DNA, the CDR3 is TGCAGCGTTGACCGTCGTTTGCTCCCAGAAGCTTTCTTT. This gives the protein CSVDRRLLPEAFF. The chain is built from TRBV29-1 and TRBJ1-1; D call uncertain. There are 13 residues in the CDR3. The germline gives CDR1 SQVTM, CDR2 ANQGSEA. The V end was cut by 3 bases, the J end by 8 bases, with 16 bases between.